This T cell receptor (beta chain) was sequenced in a study of spatial heterogeneity in lung cancer. Looking at the study overall: The follow-up PBMC samples were sequenced whenever they were available. The median time to follow-up was about two years after resection. Study-wide findings and caveats: At resection, ubiquitous expanded tumor TCRs appeared in blood more than at follow-up.

About this clonotype itself: Its antigen is as yet unknown.

Time point reported: blood at routine non-recurrence follow-up after resection. The sequenced material consisted of unsorted whole RNA from tumor, nontumor lung or frozen PBMC. Trimming pared 5 bases from V and 5 bases from J, leaving 13 bases between. CDR1 MNHEY and CDR2 SMNVEV come from the germline V gene (reference sequence). This CDR3 has 14 residues. Each CDR3 protein gets one entry after TCRdb re-called the 5' RACE reads with MiXCR. The top ten hold over 15% of the sample, which has some 120,000 distinct CDR3 sequences, 9.5% to 15% seen once. This chain joins TRBV27 and TRBJ2-1, with D possibly called TRBD1 or TRBD2 (5 bases each). This TCR was recovered from a male donor with early-stage non-small cell lung cancer. Sample: PBMCs, taken at follow-up. The CDR3 sequence is CASSPLEGHNEQFF. In DNA, the CDR3 is TGTGCCAGCAGTCCCCTAGAGGGGCACAATGAGCAGTTCTTC.